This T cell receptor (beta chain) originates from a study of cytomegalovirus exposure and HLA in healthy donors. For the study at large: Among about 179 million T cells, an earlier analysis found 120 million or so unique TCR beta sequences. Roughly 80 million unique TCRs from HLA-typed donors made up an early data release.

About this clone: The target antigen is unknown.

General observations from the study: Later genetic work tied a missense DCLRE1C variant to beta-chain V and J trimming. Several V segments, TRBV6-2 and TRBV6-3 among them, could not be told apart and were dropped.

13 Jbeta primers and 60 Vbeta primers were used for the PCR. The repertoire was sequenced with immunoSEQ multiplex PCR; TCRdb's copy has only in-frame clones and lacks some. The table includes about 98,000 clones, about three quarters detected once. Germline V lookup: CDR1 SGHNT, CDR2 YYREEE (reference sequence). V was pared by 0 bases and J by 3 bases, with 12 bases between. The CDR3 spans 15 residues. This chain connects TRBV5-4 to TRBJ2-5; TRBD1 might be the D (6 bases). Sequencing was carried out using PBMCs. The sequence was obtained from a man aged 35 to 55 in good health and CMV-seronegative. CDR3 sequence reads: CASSLVGAGKETQYF. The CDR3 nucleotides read TGTGCCAGCAGCTTGGTGGGGGCAGGGAAAGAGACCCAGTACTTC.